The present TCR beta chain was sequenced within a study of a mutant IDH1 vaccine in newly diagnosed glioma. Note on this clone: Antigen specificity is unknown.

Assay used: immunoSEQ multiplex PCR; TCRdb lists only in-frame clones, some missing. The sample holds 60,000 to 85,000 clones, approximately 85% seen once. CDR1 and CDR2 (germline): MNHEY, SMNVEV (reference sequence). The CDR3 has 13 amino acids. The V and J ends lost 3 bases and 2 bases respectively, with 8 bases between them. Study observations and caveats: Researchers report vaccine-induced immune responses in over 90% of patients.

As for time point: baseline, week 1 (first vaccination visit). Regarding treatment: pre-vaccination baseline after standard-of-care therapy. Newly diagnosed WHO grade 3 or 4 IDH1-mutant, ATRX-lost astrocytomas were identified in the donors. This sequence was found in a man over 45 with glioma. The sample in question was PBMCs, obtained from a glioma patient treated with radiotherapy, temozolomide or both. V and J are TRBV27 and TRBJ2-7, with unresolved D. CDR3 DNA: TGTGCCAGCAGTTTGGACGGAACCTACGAGCAGTACTTC. Its translation is CASSLDGTYEQYF.